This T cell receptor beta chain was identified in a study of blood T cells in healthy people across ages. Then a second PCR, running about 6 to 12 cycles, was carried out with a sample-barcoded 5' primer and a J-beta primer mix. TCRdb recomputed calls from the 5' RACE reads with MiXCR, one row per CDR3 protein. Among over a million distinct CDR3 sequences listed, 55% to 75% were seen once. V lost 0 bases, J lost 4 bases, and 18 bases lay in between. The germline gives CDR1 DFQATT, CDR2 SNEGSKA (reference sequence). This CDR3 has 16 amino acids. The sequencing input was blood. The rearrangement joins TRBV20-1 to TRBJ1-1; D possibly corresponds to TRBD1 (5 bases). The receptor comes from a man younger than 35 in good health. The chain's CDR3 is CSARDSLGGRATEAFF. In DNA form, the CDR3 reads TGCAGTGCTAGAGATAGTTTGGGAGGCAGGGCCACTGAAGCTTTCTTT.